The clone carrying this T cell receptor (beta chain) has more than one count but fewer than ten. No antigen is known for it. The investigators amplified TCR beta CDR3 regions from RNA transcripts. TCR CDR3 underwent first-round RT-PCR with the HTBI primer set. TCRdb ran MiXCR on the multiplex PCR reads and lists one entry per CDR3 protein. The sample holds approximately 530,000 distinct CDR3 sequences, 15% to 20% seen once. These data belong to a study of T cells in Graves' hyperthyroidism and ophthalmopathy. Study findings and constraints: Prediction of ophthalmopathy progression came a median roughly 7.1 months pre-onset.

With duration under 3 months, ophthalmopathy was active: Clinical Activity Score at least 3, NOSPECS at least 4. Clinical symptoms, serum thyroxine, TRAb, thyroid ultrasound and orbital computed tomography established diagnosis. The V end lost 0 bases, the J end lost 1 base, and 9 bases lay between the germline ends. The CDR3 totals 15 residues. CDR1 and CDR2 (germline): LNHDA, SQIVND (reference sequence). The source of this sequence is a man in his forties or fifties with Graves' ophthalmopathy. J is TRBJ1-1 and V is TRBV19; D uncertain. Sequenced input: blood. CDR3 protein: CASSIDNRPNTEAFF. CDR3 in DNA: TGTGCCAGTAGTATAGATAACAGACCGAACACTGAAGCTTTCTTT.